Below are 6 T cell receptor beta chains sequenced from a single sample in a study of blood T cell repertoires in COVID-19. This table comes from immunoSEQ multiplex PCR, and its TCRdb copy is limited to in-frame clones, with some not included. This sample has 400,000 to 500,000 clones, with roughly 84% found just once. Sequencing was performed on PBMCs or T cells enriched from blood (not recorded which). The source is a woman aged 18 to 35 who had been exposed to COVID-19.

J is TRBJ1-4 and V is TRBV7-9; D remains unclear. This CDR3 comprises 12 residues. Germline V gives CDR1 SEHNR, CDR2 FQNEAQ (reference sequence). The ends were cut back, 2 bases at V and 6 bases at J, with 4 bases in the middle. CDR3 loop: CASSLLDEKLFF. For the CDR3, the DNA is TGTGCCAGCAGCTTATTAGATGAAAAACTGTTTTTT.

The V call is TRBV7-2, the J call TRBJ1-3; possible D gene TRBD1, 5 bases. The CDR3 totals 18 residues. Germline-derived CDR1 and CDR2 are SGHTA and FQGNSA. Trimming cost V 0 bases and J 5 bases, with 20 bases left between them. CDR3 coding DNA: TGTGCCAGCAGCTTAGCAACTGGAGGGGTGGGTCGCAGAAACACCATATATTTT. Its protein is CASSLATGGVGRRNTIYF.

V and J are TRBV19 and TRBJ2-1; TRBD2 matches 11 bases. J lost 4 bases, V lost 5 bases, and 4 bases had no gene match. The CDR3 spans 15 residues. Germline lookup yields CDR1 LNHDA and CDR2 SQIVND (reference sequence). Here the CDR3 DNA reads TGTGCCAGTAGTGTCGGGACTAGCGGATACAATGAGCAGTTCTTC. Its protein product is CASSVGTSGYNEQFF.

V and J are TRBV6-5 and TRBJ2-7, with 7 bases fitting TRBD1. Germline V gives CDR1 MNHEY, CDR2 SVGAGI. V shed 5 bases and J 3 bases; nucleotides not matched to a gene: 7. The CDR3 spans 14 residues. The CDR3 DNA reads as TGTGCCAGCAGTCCCGGGACAGCGAACTACGAGCAGTACTTC. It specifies CASSPGTANYEQYF.

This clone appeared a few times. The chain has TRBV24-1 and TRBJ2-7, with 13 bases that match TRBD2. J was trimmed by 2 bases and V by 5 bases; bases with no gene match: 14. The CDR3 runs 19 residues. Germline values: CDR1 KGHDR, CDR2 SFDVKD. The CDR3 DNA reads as TGTGCCACCAGTGTCTTCTACTCTGGACTAGCGGGAGCCCCCTACGAGCAGTACTTC. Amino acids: CATSVFYSGLAGAPYEQYF.

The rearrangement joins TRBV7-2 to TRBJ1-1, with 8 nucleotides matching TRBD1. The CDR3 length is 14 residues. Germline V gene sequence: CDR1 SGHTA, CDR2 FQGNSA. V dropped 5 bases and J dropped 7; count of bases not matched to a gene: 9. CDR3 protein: CASSTAGQGFEAFF. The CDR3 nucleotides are TGTGCCAGCAGCACCGCCGGACAGGGTTTTGAAGCTTTCTTT.